One sample yielded the 20 T cell receptor beta chains listed below, sequenced in a study of CXCR4 blockade with PD-1 therapy in pancreatic cancer. Here immunoSEQ multiplex PCR was the method, and the copy in TCRdb shows in-frame clones only, minus some. The sample holds about 2,400 clones, around 44% seen once. Sequences were obtained from tumor tissue. The source is a human donor with pancreatic ductal adenocarcinoma.

The J gene is TRBJ1-1, the V gene TRBV19, with D maybe TRBD1 (6 bases). V was cut by 4 bases and J by 1 base, with 13 bases left in between. Germline V gene lookup returns CDR1 LNHDA and CDR2 SQIVND (reference sequence). The CDR3 covers 15 residues. The CDR3 DNA is TGTGCCAGTAGTAGAATCGACAGGCGGAACACTGAAGCTTTCTTT. It codes for CASSRIDRRNTEAFF.

This sequence joins TRBV11-3 and TRBJ1-2; no reliable D call. Trimming took off 1 base at V and 0 bases at J, with 6 bases between the two ends. Per the germline V gene, CDR1 is SGHNT and CDR2 is YENEEA. The CDR3 covers 14 residues. For the CDR3, the DNA is TGTGCCAGCAGCTTAGTTTCAGCTAACTATGGCTACACCTTC. It yields the protein CASSLVSANYGYTF.

In its sample, this clone was seen a few times. CDR3 protein: CASRDGPPGGNEQFF. The CDR3 region has the DNA TGTGCCAGCAGAGATGGACCCCCAGGGGGCAATGAGCAGTTCTTC. The chain is built from TRBV6-8 and TRBJ2-1, with 7 bases fitting TRBD1. Trimming cost V 6 bases and J 6 bases; bases outside gene matches: 11. The CDR3 totals 15 residues. In germline, CDR1 is MNHGY, CDR2 SAAAGT.

This clone was seen more than once but under ten times. The chain carries TRBV11-3 and TRBJ2-6; unclear D gene. The CDR3 loop spans 16 amino acids. Trimming stripped 2 bases from V and 2 bases from J, with 10 bases between. Germline CDR1 and CDR2: SGHNT and YENEEA. DNA for the CDR3: TGTGCCAGCAGCTTATGGGTAAACGCTGGGGCCAACGTCCTGACTTTC. Translated, it gives CASSLWVNAGANVLTF.

A note on this clone: Other DNA sequences in the same sample also yield this CDR3. This rearrangement joins TRBV18 to TRBJ2-3; perhaps TRBD1 as D (6 bases). The CDR3 has 15 amino acids. The germline V gene encodes CDR1 KGHSH and CDR2 LQKENI. V gave up 3 bases and J gave up 1 base, with 11 bases separating them. The CDR3 coding sequence is TGTGCCAGCTCACCGTTACAGGGTCGCACAGATACGCAGTATTTT. It encodes CASSPLQGRTDTQYF.

This chain connects TRBV5-1 to TRBJ1-4, with no clear D. The CDR3 has 15 residues. V gave up 4 bases and J gave up 5 bases, with 15 bases separating them. Looked up from germline, CDR1 is SGHRS and CDR2 is YFSETQ. This CDR3 reads CASSPYGGGNEKLFF. CDR3 nucleotides: TGCGCCAGCAGCCCGTACGGAGGAGGGAATGAAAAACTGTTTTTT.

This chain joins TRBV19 and TRBJ2-7, with 8 bases matching TRBD2. Germline lookup yields CDR1 LNHDA and CDR2 SQIVND (reference sequence). The V and J ends lost 5 bases and 3 bases, in that order; junction bases with no gene match: 6. The CDR3 covers 14 residues. The CDR3 loop is CASSPAGAGYEQYF. Here the CDR3 DNA reads TGTGCCAGTAGTCCAGCGGGAGCGGGCTACGAGCAGTACTTC. Filled out from reference TRBV19 and TRBJ2-7, the complete variable domain reads DGGITQSPKYLFRKEGQNVTLSCEQNLNHDAMYWYRQDPGQGLRLIYYSQIVNDFQKGDIAEGYSVSREKKESFPLTVTSAQKNPTAFYLCASSPAGAGYEQYFGPGTRLTVT.

This chain links TRBV15 with TRBJ1-6; unclear D gene. From germline, CDR1 is LNHNV and CDR2 YYDKDF (reference sequence). The CDR3 is 15 residues long. V was trimmed by 0 bases and J by 8 bases, leaving 11 bases between them. CDR3 protein: CATSRDRETHSPLHF. The CDR3 DNA reads as TGTGCCACCAGCAGAGATCGGGAGACCCATTCACCCCTCCACTTT.

This clone was counted between two and nine times. The chain combines TRBV6-8 with TRBJ1-5, with 8 bases matching TRBD1. The germline gives CDR1 MNHGY, CDR2 SAAAGT. The V and J ends lost 5 bases and 4 bases, in that order; junction bases with no gene match: 4. This CDR3 has 14 amino acids. The CDR3 DNA is TGTGCCAGCAGTGGACAGGGATATAATCAGCCCCAGCATTTT. Its translation: CASSGQGYNQPQHF.

The chain employs TRBV18 and TRBJ1-1, with D tentatively TRBD1 (5 bases). Germline CDR1 reads KGHSH; CDR2 reads LQKENI. The CDR3 is 17 residues long. With 3 bases removed from V and 2 bases from J, the gap between germline ends came to 19 bases. Here the CDR3 DNA reads TGTGCCAGCTCACCTTTTTTCGGGACGCAACAAAACACTGAAGCTTTCTTT. It yields the protein CASSPFFGTQQNTEAFF. Together with reference TRBV18 and TRBJ1-1, the CDR3 gives the full variable domain: NAGVMQNPRHLVRRRGQEARLRCSPMKGHSHVYWYRQLPEEGLKFMVYLQKENIIDESGMPKERFSAEFPKEGPSILRIQQVVRGDSAAYFCASSPFFGTQQNTEAFFGQGTRLTVV.

By frequency in the sample, this clone is medium-sized. This rearrangement joins TRBV9 to TRBJ2-3; 7 positions agree with TRBD1. The CDR3 has 15 residues. Germline trimming cut 5 bases from V and 2 bases from J; bases unmatched to any gene: 8. In germline, CDR1 is SGDLS, CDR2 YYNGEE. The CDR3 DNA follows: TGTGCCAGCAGTCCGAGAAGGGGGCCCACAGATACGCAGTATTTT. Its translation: CASSPRRGPTDTQYF.

The table lists this clone with a few counts. V usage is TRBV19 and J usage is TRBJ2-3; no clear D gene. Germline V CDR1 and CDR2: LNHDA, SQIVND (reference sequence). This CDR3 is built from 13 residues. Trimming shortened V by 4 bases and J by 2 bases, and 7 bases separated the two germline ends. DNA of the CDR3: TGTGCCAGTAGTAGGCTTCCCACAGATACGCAGTATTTT. It yields the protein CASSRLPTDTQYF.

The rearrangement uses TRBV6-7 and TRBJ2-3; 10 bases match TRBD1. TRBV6-7 is treated as an ORF (open reading frame) with a function not yet certain. J lost 4 bases, V lost 7 bases, and 5 bases had no gene match. This CDR3 comprises 14 residues. The chain's CDR3 is CASNRDRGSDTQYF. CDR3 nucleotide sequence: TGTGCCAGCAATCGGGACAGGGGATCAGATACGCAGTATTTT.

Judged by abundance, this clone is medium-sized (0.01 to 0.1%). The gene calls are TRBV11-3 and TRBJ2-5; D possibly matches TRBD1 or TRBD2 (5 bases each). V was clipped by 3 bases and J by 1 base, with 9 bases between them. The CDR3 spans 14 residues. CDR1 and CDR2 (germline): SGHNT, YENEEA. This chain's CDR3 is CASSFSGTQETQYF. DNA for the CDR3: TGTGCCAGCAGCTTCTCCGGGACCCAAGAGACCCAGTACTTC.

The gene calls are TRBV18 and TRBJ1-5; D possibly corresponds to TRBD1 (5 bases). The CDR3 contains 15 residues. V lost 5 bases, J lost 4 bases, and 15 bases lay in between. Germline V gene sequence: CDR1 KGHSH, CDR2 LQKENI. The CDR3 sequence: CASSWGVRVNQPQHF. The CDR3 nucleotides are TGTGCCAGCTCATGGGGCGTCCGGGTAAATCAGCCCCAGCATTTT.

The chain couples TRBV4-1 to TRBJ1-3; D might be TRBD1 (5 bases). Trimming cost V 6 bases and J 2 bases, with 11 bases left between them. This CDR3 region has 14 residues. The germline CDR1 and CDR2 sequences are MGHRA and YSYEKL. The CDR3, as DNA: TGCGCCAGCAGACTCGGGGGTCCTGGAAACACCATATATTTT. It specifies CASRLGGPGNTIYF.

This clone rates as medium-sized. The chain employs TRBV6-8 and TRBJ2-3; D unclear. CDR3 length equals 12 residues. The ends were cut back, 6 bases at V and 6 bases at J, with 10 bases in the middle. Germline V CDR1 and CDR2: MNHGY, SAAAGT. CDR3 DNA sequence: TGTGCCAGCAGGCCTACTTTGGATACGCAGTATTTT. Translated, it gives CASRPTLDTQYF.

This clone has more than one count but fewer than ten. This chain joins TRBV4-1 and TRBJ1-4; 7 bases align to TRBD1. V shed 6 bases, J shed 3 bases, and the junction held 7 bases outside the gene matches. The CDR3 extends over 15 amino acids. Germline lookup yields CDR1 MGHRA and CDR2 YSYEKL. CDR3 region: CASSTWDSPNEKLFF. Here the CDR3 DNA reads TGCGCCAGCAGTACATGGGACAGCCCTAATGAAAAACTGTTTTTT.

J is TRBJ2-3 and V is TRBV18; 11 bases fit TRBD2. The germline V gene encodes CDR1 KGHSH and CDR2 LQKENI. The CDR3 is made up of 16 amino acids. J was trimmed by 6 bases and V by 3 bases; bases with no gene match: 8. The CDR3 nucleotides are TGTGCCAGCTCACCTACTAGCGGGGGAGTAGGCGATACGCAGTATTTT. Protein product: CASSPTSGGVGDTQYF.

This clone is medium-sized (0.01 to 0.1%) within its sample. The chain couples TRBV11-3 to TRBJ2-1; 8 bases line up with TRBD1. Germline CDR1 is SGHNT and CDR2 is YENEEA. Trimming at V came to 1 base and at J to 9 bases, leaving 5 bases not matched to a gene. The CDR3 runs 14 residues. CDR3 bases: TGTGCCAGCAGCTTAGGGCAGGGGGCTAGTGAGCAGTTCTTC. Its translation: CASSLGQGASEQFF. The whole variable domain, filled in from reference TRBV11-3 and TRBJ2-1, reads EAGVVQSPRYKIIEKKQPVAFWCNPISGHNTLYWYLQNLGQGPELLIRYENEEAVDDSQLPKDRFSAERLKGVDSTLKIQPAELGDSAVYLCASSLGQGASEQFFGPGTRLTVL.